Following are 10 T cell receptor beta chains from one sample sequenced in a study of shared clonotypes between healthy human individuals. Produced via immunoSEQ multiplex PCR; TCRdb's table is partial and in-frame only. Here the sample spans roughly 1 million clones, 70% to 80% being singletons. The sample comprised memory CD4+ T cells sorted from blood. Described subset: CD45RA-negative fraction. These receptors all stem from a young man in good health.

V is TRBV18 and J is TRBJ2-7; TRBD2 might be the D (6 bases). Germline CDR1 KGHSH, CDR2 LQKENI. Deletions cut 4 bases from V and 3 bases from J, with 16 bases between. This CDR3 has 15 residues. The CDR3 DNA follows: TGTGCCAGCTCACTCAATGCGGGACGGAACTACGAGCAGTACTTC. Its protein is CASSLNAGRNYEQYF.

The sample holds one count of this clone. The chain combines TRBV4-3 with TRBJ2-7; 9 bases line up with TRBD1. Trimming removed 0 bases from V and 7 bases from J; junction bases left unmatched: 7. This CDR3 region has 15 residues. CDR1 and CDR2 from the germline V gene are LGHNA and YSLEER. The CDR3 coding sequence is TGCGCCAGCAGCCAAGAATGGGACAGGGTGGGTGAGCAGTACTTC. It specifies CASSQEWDRVGEQYF.

The chain has TRBV5-1 and TRBJ2-2; a weak D match, TRBD1 (6 bases). The CDR3 is made up of 15 amino acids. In germline, CDR1 is SGHRS, CDR2 YFSETQ. V dropped 4 bases and J dropped 0 bases, with 10 bases sitting between them. The CDR3 loop reads CASSAGTPNTGELFF. The CDR3 region has the DNA TGCGCCAGCAGCGCCGGGACACCGAACACCGGGGAGCTGTTTTTT. The full variable domain, with the rest looked up from reference TRBV5-1 and TRBJ2-2, is KAGVTQTPRYLIKTRGQQVTLSCSPISGHRSVSWYQQTPGQGLQFLFEYFSETQRNKGNFPGRFSGRQFSNSRSEMNVSTLELGDSALYLCASSAGTPNTGELFFGEGSRLTVL.

CDR3 protein: CASSPSVVRLIISPLHF. DNA for the CDR3: TGTGCCAGCTCACCATCTGTGGTGCGGCTTATTATTTCACCCCTCCACTTT. This chain joins TRBV18 and TRBJ1-6; D is unresolved. CDR1 and CDR2 (germline): KGHSH, LQKENI. The length of the CDR3 is 17 residues. Trimming removed 2 bases at V and 9 bases at J, with 20 bases between. Drawing the rest from reference TRBV18 and TRBJ1-6, the complete variable domain is NAGVMQNPRHLVRRRGQEARLRCSPMKGHSHVYWYRQLPEEGLKFMVYLQKENIIDESGMPKERFSAEFPKEGPSILRIQQVVRGDSAAYFCASSPSVVRLIISPLHFGNGTRLTVT.

This rearrangement joins TRBV25-1 to TRBJ2-1; the D call may be TRBD1 or TRBD2 (6 bases each). Trimming pared 0 bases from V and 10 bases from J, leaving 25 bases between. CDR3 size: 18 residues. Germline CDR1 MGHDK, CDR2 SYGVNS. CDR3 amino acids: CASSEYLGRREGGTEQFF. The DNA of the CDR3 is TGTGCCAGCAGTGAATACCTGGGACGGCGGGAAGGGGGGACGGAGCAGTTCTTC.

This clone was seen a handful of times. The CDR3 coding sequence is TGTGCCAGTCCGACTAGCGCATGGAACGGGGAGCTGTTTTTT. Amino acids: CASPTSAWNGELFF. V is TRBV11-2 and J is TRBJ2-2; TRBD2 agrees at 8 bases. CDR1 SGHAT and CDR2 FQNNGV come from the germline V gene. V lost 9 bases to trimming and J lost 7 bases; unmatched junction nucleotides: 10. The CDR3 contains 14 residues.

The chain combines TRBV27 with TRBJ1-5, with TRBD1 matching 11 bases. In germline, CDR1 is MNHEY, CDR2 SMNVEV (reference sequence). J lost 4 bases, V lost 6 bases, and 5 bases had no gene match. CDR3 length equals 15 residues. The CDR3 sequence is CASRGQGARNQPQHF. The CDR3 nucleotides read TGTGCCAGCAGAGGACAGGGGGCGCGAAATCAGCCCCAGCATTTT.

CDR3 sequence (DNA): TGTGCCAGCAACCCGGCTTTCACAGATACGCAGTATTTT. Its translation is CASNPAFTDTQYF. The gene calls are TRBV2 and TRBJ2-3; D ambiguous. The CDR3 has 13 amino acids. The germline V gene has CDR1 SNHLY and CDR2 FYNNEI. Trimming stripped 7 bases from V and 2 bases from J, with 10 bases between.

The rearrangement links TRBV6-5 to TRBJ1-6, with D possibly matching TRBD1 (6 bases). V shed 2 bases and J shed 0 bases, with 8 bases lying between them. Per the germline V gene, CDR1 is MNHEY and CDR2 is SVGAGI. This CDR3 is built from 16 residues. CDR3 nucleotides: TGTGCCAGCAGTTACGACAGGAGCTCCTATAATTCACCCCTCCACTTT. This gives the protein CASSYDRSSYNSPLHF.

The genes are TRBV30 and TRBJ2-2, with D maybe TRBD2 (7 bases). The germline V gene has CDR1 GTSNPN and CDR2 SVGIG (reference sequence). Trimming shortened V by 8 bases and J by 2 bases, and 12 bases separated the two germline ends. There are 13 residues in the CDR3. CDR3 nucleotides: TGTGCCGGCCGGGGGGCCAACACCGGGGAGCTGTTTTTT. Translating it yields CAGRGANTGELFF.